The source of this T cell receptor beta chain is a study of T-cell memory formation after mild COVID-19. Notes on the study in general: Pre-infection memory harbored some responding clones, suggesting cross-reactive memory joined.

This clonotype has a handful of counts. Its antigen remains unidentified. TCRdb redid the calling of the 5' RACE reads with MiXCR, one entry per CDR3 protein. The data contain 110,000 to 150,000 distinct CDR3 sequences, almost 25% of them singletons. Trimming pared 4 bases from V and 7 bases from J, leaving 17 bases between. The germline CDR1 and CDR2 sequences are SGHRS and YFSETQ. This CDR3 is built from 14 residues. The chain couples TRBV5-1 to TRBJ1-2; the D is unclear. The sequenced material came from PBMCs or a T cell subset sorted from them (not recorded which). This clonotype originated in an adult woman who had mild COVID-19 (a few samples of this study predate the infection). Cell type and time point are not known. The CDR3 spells CASSPSFEGIGYTF. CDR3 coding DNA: TGCGCCAGCAGCCCAAGTTTCGAGGGTATTGGCTACACCTTC.